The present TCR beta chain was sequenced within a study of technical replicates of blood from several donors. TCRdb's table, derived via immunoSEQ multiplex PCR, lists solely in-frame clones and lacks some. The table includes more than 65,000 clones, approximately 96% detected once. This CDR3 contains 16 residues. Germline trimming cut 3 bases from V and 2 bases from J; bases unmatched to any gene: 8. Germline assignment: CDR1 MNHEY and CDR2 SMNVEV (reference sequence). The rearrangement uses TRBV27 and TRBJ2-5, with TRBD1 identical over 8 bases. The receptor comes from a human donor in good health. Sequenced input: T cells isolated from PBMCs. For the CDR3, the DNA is TGTGCCAGCAGTTTGCGCGGGGACAGGATACAAGAGACCCAGTACTTC. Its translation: CASSLRGDRIQETQYF.